Each of the 15 T cell receptor beta chains below was sequenced from the same sample in a study of blood T cell repertoires in COVID-19. Produced via immunoSEQ multiplex PCR; TCRdb's table is partial and in-frame only. The sample records under 150,000 clones, approximately 84% being singletons. Sequenced material: peripheral blood. These receptors all come from a middle-aged man with acute or convalescent COVID-19.

The chain employs TRBV5-1 and TRBJ1-1; the D gene is possibly TRBD1 (6 bases). The germline V gene encodes CDR1 SGHRS and CDR2 YFSETQ. The length of the CDR3 is 11 residues. V lost 4 bases and J 7 bases, leaving 8 bases between the germline ends. The CDR3 DNA follows: TGCGCCAGCAGCCTGGACAGTGAAGCTTTCTTT. Translated, it gives CASSLDSEAFF.

V gene TRBV25-1 combines with J gene TRBJ1-1, with 7 bases that match TRBD1. J lost 4 bases, V lost 4 bases, and 9 bases had no gene match. This CDR3 region has 15 residues. The germline V gene encodes CDR1 MGHDK and CDR2 SYGVNS. DNA for the CDR3: TGTGCCAGCAGTGCCTCACAGGGGTACGGCACTGAAGCTTTCTTT. Translation gives CASSASQGYGTEAFF.

DNA of the CDR3: TGTGCCAGCAGCCAAGTATGGGCGGGGGCTGGGGCCAACGTCCTGACTTTC. It yields the protein CASSQVWAGAGANVLTF. The chain combines TRBV3-1 (or the pseudogene TRBV3-2) with TRBJ2-6; 7 nucleotides align to TRBD2. The J segment lost 2 bases and the V segment lost 1 base, leaving 5 bases of the junction unmatched. The CDR3 runs 17 residues. Germline values: CDR1 LGHDT, CDR2 YNNKEL (reference sequence).

This clone was seen only a few times. CDR3 sequence (DNA): TGTGCCGTCTCTCCGGGACAGGTGGGGGGCTACACCTTC. It codes for CAVSPGQVGGYTF. This sequence joins TRBV30 and TRBJ1-2; the match to TRBD1 covers 8 bases. The V segment lost 8 bases and the J segment 8 bases; nucleotides outside the gene matches: 13. The CDR3 contains 13 residues. Germline lookup yields CDR1 GTSNPN and CDR2 SVGIG (reference sequence).

The J gene is TRBJ1-2, the V gene TRBV19; possible D gene TRBD1, 5 bases. Looked up from germline, CDR1 is LNHDA and CDR2 is SQIVND (reference sequence). Trimming pared 1 base from V and 2 bases from J, leaving 8 bases between. The CDR3 extends over 14 amino acids. The CDR3 nucleotides read TGTGCCAGTAGTATAGCGAGACAGAACTATGGCTACACCTTC. Translating gives CASSIARQNYGYTF.

J is TRBJ1-2 and V is TRBV6-5, with a possible D match to TRBD1 (6 bases). The CDR3 is 13 residues long. Germline V gene data show CDR1 as MNHEY and CDR2 as SVGAGI. Trimming stripped 6 bases from V and 4 bases from J, with 12 bases between. The CDR3, as DNA: TGTGCCAGCAGCGCAGGACAGATCTATGGCTACACCTTC. This translates into CASSAGQIYGYTF.

The chain employs TRBV5-1 and TRBJ1-1, with D perhaps matching TRBD1 (5 bases). Germline CDR1 and CDR2: SGHRS and YFSETQ. V was shortened by 4 bases and J by 7 bases, with 11 bases between the two germline ends. This CDR3 region has 12 residues. The CDR3 reads CASSLAGGEAFF. In DNA form, the CDR3 reads TGCGCCAGCAGCCTGGCGGGGGGTGAAGCTTTCTTT.

This clone has a single count. J is TRBJ1-2 and V is TRBV2; D not resolved. The CDR3 spans 14 residues. Trimming cost V 2 bases and J 8 bases, with 15 bases left between them. Germline V CDR1 and CDR2: SNHLY, FYNNEI. The CDR3, as DNA: TGTGCCAGCAGTGAATTGAGGACGGGAGGCGGCTACACCTTC. The encoded protein is CASSELRTGGGYTF.

Only a few counts were recorded for this clone. This chain connects TRBV2 to TRBJ1-2; 7 bases are shared with TRBD1. The V gene's germline CDR1 is SNHLY and CDR2 FYNNEI. V lost 4 bases, J lost 7 bases, and 6 bases stayed unmatched. The length of the CDR3 is 13 residues. In DNA form, the CDR3 reads TGTGCCAGCAGTGCCGAGGGGGCAGGTGGCTACACCTTC. This gives the protein CASSAEGAGGYTF.

CDR3: CASSLGAGGSGTEAFF. The CDR3 DNA is TGCGCCAGCAGCTTGGGTGCAGGGGGATCGGGAACTGAAGCTTTCTTT. The gene calls are TRBV5-1 and TRBJ1-1; TRBD1 matches 7 bases. This CDR3 has 16 amino acids. CDR1 and CDR2 from the germline V gene are SGHRS and YFSETQ. With V trimmed by 0 bases and J by 5 bases, 10 bases remained unmatched.

This clone has only one observation. This chain joins TRBV6-5 and TRBJ1-2; 11 nucleotides match TRBD1. CDR1 and CDR2 from the germline V gene are MNHEY and SVGAGI. The CDR3 length is 14 residues. After removal of 5 bases from V and 8 bases from J, the junction contained 7 bases not matched to a gene. The CDR3 DNA sequence: TGTGCCAGCAGTACTGGACAGGGGGCGTTCGGCTACACCTTC. It yields the protein CASSTGQGAFGYTF.

This chain links TRBV19 with TRBJ1-6; D might be TRBD1 (5 bases). V lost 4 bases, J lost 9 bases, and 16 bases lay in between. The CDR3 has 15 amino acids. Per the germline V gene, CDR1 is LNHDA and CDR2 is SQIVND (reference sequence). The CDR3 here is CASSNHRLTPSPLHF. For the CDR3, the DNA is TGTGCCAGTAGTAATCACAGGCTAACCCCTTCACCCCTCCACTTT.

The V gene is TRBV5-1, the J gene TRBJ1-3; D is uncertain. Trimming shortened V by 0 bases and J by 0 bases, and 10 bases separated the two germline ends. The CDR3 loop spans 16 amino acids. Germline CDR1 is SGHRS and CDR2 is YFSETQ. In DNA form, the CDR3 reads TGCGCCAGCAGCTTGGCAGATGTAAACTCTGGAAACACCATATATTTT. This translates into CASSLADVNSGNTIYF.

J is TRBJ2-7 and V is TRBV18, with 13 bases aligning to TRBD2. CDR1 and CDR2 from the germline V gene are KGHSH and LQKENI. This CDR3 has 13 amino acids. V shed 3 bases and J 7 bases; nucleotides not matched to a gene: 0. The CDR3 here is CASSPTSGGEQYF. For the CDR3, the DNA is TGTGCCAGCTCACCGACTAGCGGGGGGGAGCAGTACTTC.

This chain's CDR3 is CSVEVAESSYNEQFF. Here the CDR3 DNA reads TGCAGCGTTGAAGTAGCAGAGAGCTCCTACAATGAGCAGTTCTTC. The chain uses TRBV29-1 and TRBJ2-1; D gene unclear. CDR1 and CDR2 (germline): SQVTM, ANQGSEA. V dropped 1 base and J dropped 0 bases, with 10 bases sitting between them. This CDR3 is built from 15 residues.